This paragraph covers one T cell receptor (beta chain) sequence. This entry belongs to a study of blood T cell repertoires in COVID-19. Germline loops: CDR1 MNHEY, CDR2 SMNVEV (reference sequence). The CDR3 loop spans 13 amino acids. Losses at the gene ends were 3 bases for V and 7 bases for J; bases not matched to a gene: 5. Measured with immunoSEQ multiplex PCR; TCRdb has only the in-frame clones, and not every one. The table includes 150,000 to 200,000 clones, about 93% detected once. The chain combines TRBV27 with TRBJ2-7; 8 bases match TRBD1. Sample: peripheral blood. The clonotype comes from a woman aged 50 to 60 with acute or convalescent COVID-19. In nucleotides, the CDR3 is TGTGCCAGCAGTTTCCAGGGGGCGCCTGAGCAGTACTTC. Residues: CASSFQGAPEQYF.